This T cell receptor (beta chain) was captured by sequencing in a study of immune evolution from preneoplasia to lung adenocarcinoma listed by TCRdb under 2021. In the study overall: HLA loss of heterozygosity was observed in roughly 7%, 15% and 33% of AIS, MIA and ADC lesions, respectively, and was not observed in any AAH lesions. POLYSOLVER was used to infer class I HLA alleles from exome data, and LOHHLA was used to detect allele-specific HLA loss. The study used immune gene expression, TCR sequencing and multiplex immunofluorescence to profile the immune contexture of lung adenocarcinoma precursors and invasive adenocarcinoma. The sample size was set by how many specimens were available, not by a prior power calculation. The immune data were combined with whole exome sequencing and methylation data from the same cohort of nodules. The overall cohort comprised 53 patients with pulmonary nodules who underwent surgical resection. It was reported in the study that 85 to 120 samples were used for TCR sequencing. A total of 50 to 55 patients contributed TCR sequencing data. Resected precursor lesions (AAH, AIS, MIA) and invasive adenocarcinomas were each compared against paired morphologically normal lung tissue. Study-wide findings and limitations: Compared with EGFR-mutant or double wild-type lesions, KRAS-mutant nodules had the highest T cell clonality. Findings were based on association rather than direct causation; larger cohorts with long-term follow-up and longitudinal biopsies were deemed needed. The highest clonality was observed in normal lung, whereas higher T cell density and diversity but lower clonality appeared to be present in later-stage lesions. All patients were from Japan and China, so applicability to Western populations was uncertain. Normal lung had the highest top T cell clone frequencies, which appeared to decline progressively from AAH through AIS, MIA and invasive adenocarcinoma.

TCR beta CDR3 regions were sequenced from DNA using the immunoSEQ hsTCRbeta Kit. On the study's bioinformatics: TCR sequencing data were analysed with the ImmunoSEQ Analyzer. T cell clonality was defined as 1 minus Pielou's evenness, as computed on productive rearrangements. To measure T cell diversity, the inverse Simpson index was applied to productive templates. T cell density was defined as TCR beta template counts normalized to usable DNA, with usable DNA estimated by amplification and sequencing of housekeeping genes. Two-sided Kruskal-Wallis tests were used to compare TCR metrics across histologic stages. TCRdb holds this immuneACCESS table with in-frame rearrangements only. Some clones are missing; in checked studies, unresolved V genes explain under half, and the rest has no known cause. V and J calls and clone size follow that table, whereas D and trimming were derived from the DNA. The sample table holds about 4,800 clones, of which about 82% were seen once. The leading ten clones occupy approximately 8.2% of the sample.

CDR1 and CDR2, per the germline V gene, are MDHEN and SYDVKM. V is pared back by 4 bases and J by 3 bases, with 4 bases lying between the germline termini. The CDR3, cysteine through phenylalanine, is 12 amino acids long. The entry retains the CDR3 DNA only, 36 bases that are in frame from base 1. Resection was performed on patients in Japan or China between about 2013 and 2018. The histologic diagnosis of each case was independently confirmed on H&E slides by two lung cancer pathologists. Premalignant or tumor cells were enriched for nucleic acid extraction by macro-dissection performed after pathologic assessment. DNA was isolated from FFPE tissue using the AllPrep DNA/RNA FFPE Kit. Turning to this clone: The antigen it recognizes is unknown. No clone much larger than this one lies a single base away; base qualities are absent.

This clonotype was sampled from a person aged 65-85 years with lung adenocarcinoma. Sample: FFPE lung adenocarcinoma in situ tissue. The sample's cell subset or site label is to be understood as: preinvasive adenocarcinoma in situ (AIS). The receptor chain draws on TRBV28 and TRBJ1-5; a confident D gene designation cannot be given. The nucleotide sequence reads TGTGCCAGCAGTTCCAACAATCAGCCCCAGCATTTT. It translates to CASSSNNQPQHF.